This entry lists 10 T cell receptor beta chains sequenced from one sample in a study of T cell clonotyping in hematopoietic cell transplantation. Time point: recipient sample about 28 days before transplant, after cytoreduction. The method was immunoSEQ multiplex PCR; TCRdb's version includes in-frame clones alone and lacks a portion of them. This repertoire shows over 6,000 clones, almost 90% found once; its top ten account for less than 4%. Material: peripheral blood mononuclear cells, obtained before stem cell transplant. The receptors here all came from a man aged 30 to 39 with acute myeloid leukemia. Some clones in this sample may be carry-over from other donors' samples.

V is TRBV5-4 and J is TRBJ1-2; D ambiguous. V was shortened by 0 bases and J by 10 bases, with 19 bases between the two germline ends. The V gene's germline CDR1 is SGHNT and CDR2 YYREEE (reference sequence). This CDR3 is built from 15 residues. CDR3 DNA sequence: TGTGCCAGCAGCTTGGAGTCGGCGGGAGTAGGTGTCTACACCTTC. Translation: CASSLESAGVGVYTF.

The V call is TRBV9, the J call TRBJ1-5, with TRBD1 identical over 9 bases. The V and J ends lost 5 bases and 0 bases, in that order; junction bases with no gene match: 6. The CDR3 runs to 16 residues. The germline gives CDR1 SGDLS, CDR2 YYNGEE. The CDR3 spells CASSRTGEYSNQPQHF. CDR3 nucleotide sequence: TGTGCCAGCAGTAGGACAGGGGAGTATAGCAATCAGCCCCAGCATTTT.

V is TRBV10-2 and J is TRBJ2-7; no clear D gene. There are 13 residues in the CDR3. Trimming took 0 bases from V and 5 from J, leaving 8 bases between them. Germline V gene sequence: CDR1 WSHSY, CDR2 SAAADI. CDR3 in DNA: TGCGCCAGCAGTGAGTCGGAAGTCGACGAGCAGTACTTC. It yields the protein CASSESEVDEQYF.

The rearrangement uses TRBV2 and TRBJ2-7, with 10 bases fitting TRBD2. Germline CDR1 is SNHLY and CDR2 is FYNNEI. The CDR3 has 17 amino acids. Unmatched junction bases numbered 12, after V lost 6 bases and J lost 1 base. In DNA, the CDR3 is TGTGCCAGCAGCTTCGATGCTAGCGGGAGAAGATCCTACGAGCAGTACTTC. It specifies CASSFDASGRRSYEQYF.

V usage is TRBV7-2 and J usage is TRBJ1-3; D not certain. V lost 6 bases and J lost 3, with 12 bases in between. This CDR3 comprises 14 residues. Germline V gene data show CDR1 as SGHTA and CDR2 as FQGNSA. CDR3 coding DNA: TGTGCCAGCAGTCCCCAGGCGGTTGGAAACACCATATATTTT. Its protein product is CASSPQAVGNTIYF.

CDR3 in amino acids: CAISRDSGRGTDTQYF. Written as DNA, the CDR3 is TGTGCCATCAGCCGAGATTCGGGGAGAGGCACAGATACGCAGTATTTT. This chain uses TRBV10-3 with TRBJ2-3; a possible D gene is TRBD2 (5 bases). V was clipped by 6 bases and J by 1 base, with 17 bases between them. The CDR3 sequence is 16 residues long. Germline CDR1 is ENHRY and CDR2 is SYGVKD.

V usage is TRBV4-1 and J usage is TRBJ2-7; D remains ambiguous. The germline CDR1 and CDR2 sequences are MGHRA and YSYEKL. The V end was cut by 2 bases, the J end by 1 base, with 18 bases between. The CDR3 contains 17 residues. CDR3 nucleotide sequence: TGCGCCAGCAGCCAACCCTCCTACCGAGAAGGATCCTACGAGCAGTACTTC. It yields the protein CASSQPSYREGSYEQYF.

This clone was detected once. The chain combines TRBV6-6 with TRBJ2-6, with D maybe TRBD1 (6 bases). V was shortened by 8 bases and J by 3 bases, with 8 bases between the two germline ends. The CDR3 is made up of 13 amino acids. Germline V gives CDR1 MNHNY, CDR2 SVGAGI (reference sequence). CDR3 sequence (DNA): TGTGCCAGCCACAGGGATGGGGCCAACGTCCTGACTTTC. This translates into CASHRDGANVLTF.

V is TRBV9 and J is TRBJ1-2, with a tentative D call TRBD1 (6 bases). The CDR3 is made up of 15 amino acids. The germline V and J ends were trimmed by 0 bases and 1 base, with 10 bases remaining between them. Germline assignment: CDR1 SGDLS and CDR2 YYNGEE. The CDR3 is CASSVDEGGNYGYTF. Written as DNA, the CDR3 is TGTGCCAGCAGCGTAGATGAGGGGGGTAACTATGGCTACACCTTC. The full variable domain, its missing parts supplied by reference TRBV9 and TRBJ1-2, is DSGVTQTPKHLITATGQRVTLRCSPRSGDLSVYWYQQSLDQGLQFLIQYYNGEERAKGNILERFSAQQFPDLHSELNLSSLELGDSALYFCASSVDEGGNYGYTFGSGTRLTVV.

The CDR3 here is CASSQATTGLLTDTQYF. Here the CDR3 DNA reads TGTGCCAGCAGCCAAGCCACGACAGGGCTCCTCACAGATACGCAGTATTTT. V gene TRBV4-2 combines with J gene TRBJ2-3, with 7 nucleotides matching TRBD1. V gave up 1 base and J gave up 2 bases; unmatched junction bases: 9. CDR1 is LGHNA, CDR2 YNFKEQ, per germline. The CDR3 totals 17 residues.